The rows below give T cell receptor beta chains drawn from one sample of a study of post-analysis software for immune sequencing data. From the PCR reads, TCRdb called clonotypes with MiXCR, one entry per CDR3 protein. The sample shows 380,000 or so distinct CDR3 sequences, around 37% of them seen only once. Material for sequencing was blood. The receptors were gathered from a girl between 10 and 17 years old with multiple sclerosis. Each CDR3 is given with its conserved first and last residue. The order of the fields is J gene, clone size, V gene, D gene, CDR3 DNA, CDR3 protein. The D gene is left open where the match is weak. Only part of the rows carry a size: once, few, many, or a class if the clone is expanded.

J gene: TRBJ1-3; clone size: .; V gene: TRBV5-4; D gene: .; CDR3 DNA: TGTGCCAGCAGCCCGGACCTCTCTGGAAACACCATATATTTT; CDR3 protein: CASSPDLSGNTIYF
J gene: TRBJ2-3; clone size: .; V gene: TRBV5-4; D gene: .; CDR3 DNA: TGTGCCAGCAGCTTGGCTGTCCGCTCGGCTACGCAGTATTTT; CDR3 protein: CASSLAVRSATQYF
J gene: TRBJ1-1; clone size: once; V gene: TRBV12-3/TRBV12-4; D gene: TRBD1; CDR3 DNA: TGTGCCAGCAGTGAAACAGGGGGCAGGACTGAAGCTTTCTTT; CDR3 protein: CASSETGGRTEAFF
J gene: TRBJ2-3; clone size: .; V gene: TRBV27; D gene: TRBD1; CDR3 DNA: TGTGCCAGCAGTTCGGTGGACAGGACAGATACGCAGTATTTT; CDR3 protein: CASSSVDRTDTQYF
J gene: TRBJ1-5; clone size: .; V gene: TRBV7-2; D gene: .; CDR3 DNA: TGTGCCAGCAGCCCCGTGGGACACCAGCCCCAGCATTTT; CDR3 protein: CASSPVGHQPQHF
J gene: TRBJ2-2; clone size: .; V gene: TRBV5-1; D gene: TRBD2; CDR3 DNA: TGCGCCAGCACAGGACTAGCCGGGGAGCTGTTTTTT; CDR3 protein: CASTGLAGELFF
J gene: TRBJ2-1; clone size: few; V gene: TRBV3-1; D gene: .; CDR3 DNA: TGTGCCAGCAGCCAAGAAGGTGTCTACAATGAGCAGTTCTTC; CDR3 protein: CASSQEGVYNEQFF
J gene: TRBJ2-5; clone size: .; V gene: TRBV12-3/TRBV12-4; D gene: .; CDR3 DNA: TGTGCCAGCACCCTCGGCGGCGGGCAAGAGACCCAGTACTTC; CDR3 protein: CASTLGGGQETQYF
J gene: TRBJ1-2; clone size: once; V gene: TRBV6-5; D gene: .; CDR3 DNA: TGTGCCAGCAGTCCCGGAGGTGGGCTCGGACCTTATGGCTACACCTTC; CDR3 protein: CASSPGGGLGPYGYTF
J gene: TRBJ1-5; clone size: few; V gene: TRBV12-3/TRBV12-4; D gene: .; CDR3 DNA: TGTGCCAGCCGCCAGACCGGGTCCCTGAGCAATCAGCCCCAGCATTTT; CDR3 protein: CASRQTGSLSNQPQHF
J gene: TRBJ1-4; clone size: .; V gene: TRBV3-1; D gene: .; CDR3 DNA: TGTGCCAGCAGCCAAGAGGGGAGCGAAAAACTGTTTTTT; CDR3 protein: CASSQEGSEKLFF
J gene: TRBJ1-1; clone size: .; V gene: TRBV18; D gene: TRBD1; CDR3 DNA: TGTGCCAGCTCACCAAGATCCCGACAGGGGAACACTGAAGCTTTCTTT; CDR3 protein: CASSPRSRQGNTEAFF
J gene: TRBJ2-7; clone size: .; V gene: TRBV7-2; D gene: .; CDR3 DNA: TGTGCCAGCAGCTTAACCGGGCAAGGGGTCTACGAGCAGTACTTC; CDR3 protein: CASSLTGQGVYEQYF
J gene: TRBJ2-3; clone size: .; V gene: TRBV10-3; D gene: .; CDR3 DNA: TGTGCCATCAGGAGAGCAGCTACGATTTCCACAGATACGCAGTATTTT; CDR3 protein: CAIRRAATISTDTQYF
J gene: TRBJ2-3; clone size: .; V gene: TRBV7-9; D gene: .; CDR3 DNA: TGTGCCAGCAGCGACGGGACCCGATCGCAGTATTTT; CDR3 protein: CASSDGTRSQYF
J gene: TRBJ2-1; clone size: .; V gene: TRBV20-1; D gene: .; CDR3 DNA: TGCAGTGCTAGAGATGGTTCTAGCGCCTACAATGAGCAGTTCTTC; CDR3 protein: CSARDGSSAYNEQFF
J gene: TRBJ1-5; clone size: .; V gene: TRBV6-2/TRBV6-3; D gene: .; CDR3 DNA: TGTGCCAGTAGTTACGGGGGCCTCACCTCCCAGATCAGGCCCCAGCATTTT; CDR3 protein: CASSYGGLTSQIRPQHF
J gene: TRBJ2-1; clone size: .; V gene: TRBV10-3; D gene: TRBD1; CDR3 DNA: TGTGCCATCAGTGAGTCTTCAGGGGGCTTTCCAAATGAGCAGTTCTTC; CDR3 protein: CAISESSGGFPNEQFF
J gene: TRBJ1-5; clone size: .; V gene: TRBV12-3/TRBV12-4; D gene: .; CDR3 DNA: TGTGCCAGCAACATGGACGGGCCCCAGCATTTT; CDR3 protein: CASNMDGPQHF
J gene: TRBJ2-2; clone size: few; V gene: TRBV29-1; D gene: TRBD2; CDR3 DNA: TGCGGCGCCCGGACTAGCGGGGTTACCGGGGAGCTGTTTTTT; CDR3 protein: CGARTSGVTGELFF
J gene: TRBJ2-5; clone size: .; V gene: TRBV20-1; D gene: TRBD2; CDR3 DNA: TGCAGCCCCCCCGCGGGGGTAGGGCAGGAGACCCAGTACTTC; CDR3 protein: CSPPAGVGQETQYF
J gene: TRBJ2-5; clone size: .; V gene: TRBV4-3; D gene: TRBD1; CDR3 DNA: TGCGCCAGCAGCCAAGAGAGGGCACAGGGGGAGACCCAGTACTTC; CDR3 protein: CASSQERAQGETQYF
J gene: TRBJ2-7; clone size: few; V gene: TRBV20-1; D gene: .; CDR3 DNA: TGCAGTGCTAGCCCCCCAGGCACGGCAACCTACGAGCAGTACTTC; CDR3 protein: CSASPPGTATYEQYF
J gene: TRBJ2-5; clone size: .; V gene: TRBV5-1; D gene: TRBD2; CDR3 DNA: TGCGCCAGCAGCCCGGAGGTAGCGGGGACGATCCAAGAGACCCAGTACTTC; CDR3 protein: CASSPEVAGTIQETQYF
J gene: TRBJ2-1; clone size: few; V gene: TRBV11-1; D gene: .; CDR3 DNA: TGTGCCAGCAGCTTAAGATTAATGGAGATATACAATGAGCAGTTCTTC; CDR3 protein: CASSLRLMEIYNEQFF
J gene: TRBJ2-3; clone size: once; V gene: TRBV12-3/TRBV12-4; D gene: TRBD2; CDR3 DNA: TGTGCCAGCAGCCCACTAGCGGGGGTTAGCGATACGCAGTATTTT; CDR3 protein: CASSPLAGVSDTQYF
J gene: TRBJ1-5; clone size: .; V gene: TRBV4-1; D gene: TRBD1; CDR3 DNA: TGCGCCAGCAGCCAAGTACCCGCGAGGGGGCTGATTCAGCCCCAGCATTTT; CDR3 protein: CASSQVPARGLIQPQHF
J gene: TRBJ2-6; clone size: .; V gene: TRBV19; D gene: TRBD1; CDR3 DNA: TGTGCCAGTAGTAGGGGACAGGGCACCGCCGGGGCCAACGTCCTGACTTTC; CDR3 protein: CASSRGQGTAGANVLTF
J gene: TRBJ2-7; clone size: few; V gene: TRBV20-1; D gene: TRBD2; CDR3 DNA: TGCAGTGCCCGGGGGGAAGTGCAGGACGAGCAGTACTTC; CDR3 protein: CSARGEVQDEQYF
J gene: TRBJ2-3; clone size: .; V gene: TRBV7-8; D gene: .; CDR3 DNA: TGTGCCAGCAGCTTAGGGAGATCTAGCACAGATACGCAGTATTTT; CDR3 protein: CASSLGRSSTDTQYF
J gene: TRBJ1-2; clone size: few; V gene: TRBV6-2/TRBV6-3; D gene: .; CDR3 DNA: TGTGCCAGCAGCCCGGGCTTGGGGGAAATCTACTATGGCTACACCTTC; CDR3 protein: CASSPGLGEIYYGYTF
J gene: TRBJ1-1; clone size: .; V gene: TRBV7-6; D gene: .; CDR3 DNA: TGTGCCAGCAGCTCTCGCCTTGGGGAAGCTTTCTTT; CDR3 protein: CASSSRLGEAFF
J gene: TRBJ2-7; clone size: .; V gene: TRBV27; D gene: .; CDR3 DNA: TGTGCCAGCAGTCCTACTACAGGTTACGAGCAGTACTTC; CDR3 protein: CASSPTTGYEQYF
J gene: TRBJ2-3; clone size: .; V gene: TRBV7-9; D gene: .; CDR3 DNA: TGTGCCGGCAGCCTGGGGGGCACAGATACGCAGTATTTT; CDR3 protein: CAGSLGGTDTQYF
J gene: TRBJ2-3; clone size: .; V gene: TRBV14; D gene: TRBD1; CDR3 DNA: TGTGCCAGCAGCGCTGGGACAGCTCCAGATACGCAGTATTTT; CDR3 protein: CASSAGTAPDTQYF
J gene: TRBJ2-3; clone size: few; V gene: TRBV6-6; D gene: TRBD2; CDR3 DNA: TGTGCCAGCTGGTTAGGGACTAGCGGCTCCACAGATACGCAGTATTTT; CDR3 protein: CASWLGTSGSTDTQYF
J gene: TRBJ2-7; clone size: few; V gene: TRBV20-1; D gene: TRBD1; CDR3 DNA: TGCAGTGCCACCAGCGAGACAGGGGCCTACGAGCAGTACTTC; CDR3 protein: CSATSETGAYEQYF
J gene: TRBJ2-1; clone size: .; V gene: TRBV7-2; D gene: .; CDR3 DNA: TGTGCCAGCAGCCCCACTTTCCAAAGGGTCAATGAGCAGTTCTTC; CDR3 protein: CASSPTFQRVNEQFF
J gene: TRBJ2-5; clone size: .; V gene: TRBV6-5; D gene: TRBD1; CDR3 DNA: TGTGCCAGCAGTTACTCGGCAGGGGGTAGAGAGACCCAGTACTTC; CDR3 protein: CASSYSAGGRETQYF
J gene: TRBJ2-7; clone size: few; V gene: TRBV5-6; D gene: .; CDR3 DNA: TGTGCCAGCAGACTGCGGGGGACAAGCTCCTACGAGCAGTACTTC; CDR3 protein: CASRLRGTSSYEQYF
J gene: TRBJ2-1; clone size: .; V gene: TRBV6-5; D gene: .; CDR3 DNA: TGTGCCAGCAGTTACTCGAGATGGAGGGCCTACAATGAGCAGTTCTTC; CDR3 protein: CASSYSRWRAYNEQFF
J gene: TRBJ2-1; clone size: .; V gene: TRBV20-1; D gene: .; CDR3 DNA: TGCAGTGCTAGTTCCGGCCGCCTTCTCTCCGATGAGCAGTTCTTC; CDR3 protein: CSASSGRLLSDEQFF
J gene: TRBJ1-5; clone size: .; V gene: TRBV29-1; D gene: .; CDR3 DNA: TGCAGCGTTGACCAGTCAGGGTGGCGGCAGCCCCAGCATTTT; CDR3 protein: CSVDQSGWRQPQHF
J gene: TRBJ1-5; clone size: many; V gene: TRBV9; D gene: TRBD1; CDR3 DNA: TGTGCCAGCAGCGCTGGGACAGGACCTAATCAGCCCCAGCATTTT; CDR3 protein: CASSAGTGPNQPQHF
J gene: TRBJ2-5; clone size: .; V gene: TRBV6-1; D gene: .; CDR3 DNA: TGTGCCAGCAGTAAGAGGTTTGGCAGCTCCCAAGAGACCCAGTACTTC; CDR3 protein: CASSKRFGSSQETQYF